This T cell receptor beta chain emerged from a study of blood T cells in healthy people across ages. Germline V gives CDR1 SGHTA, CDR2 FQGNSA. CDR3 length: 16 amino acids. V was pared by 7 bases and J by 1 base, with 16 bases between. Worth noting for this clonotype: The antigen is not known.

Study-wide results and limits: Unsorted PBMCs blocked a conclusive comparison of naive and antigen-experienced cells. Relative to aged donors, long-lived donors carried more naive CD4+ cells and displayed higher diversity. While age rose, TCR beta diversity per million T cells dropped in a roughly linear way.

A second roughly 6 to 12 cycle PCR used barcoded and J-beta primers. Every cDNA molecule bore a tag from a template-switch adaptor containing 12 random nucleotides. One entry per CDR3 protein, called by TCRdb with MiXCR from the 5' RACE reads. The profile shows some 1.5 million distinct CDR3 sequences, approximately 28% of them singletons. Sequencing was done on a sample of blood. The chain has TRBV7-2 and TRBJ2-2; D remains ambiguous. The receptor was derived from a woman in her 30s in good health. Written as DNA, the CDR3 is TGTGCCAGCACCCGAGTAGCTACTGAGAACACCGGGGAGCTGTTTTTT. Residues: CASTRVATENTGELFF.